A selection of T cell receptor beta chains follows, all from one sample in a study of early T cells in non-severe SARS-CoV-2 infection. TCRdb re-derived calls from the 5' RACE reads in MiXCR, one entry per CDR3 protein. Seen here are over 70,000 distinct CDR3 sequences, more than 12% observed once, and the top ten hold nearly 4%. The sample in question was whole blood, obtained at baseline. The receptors were gathered from an adult who was a healthcare worker with PCR-confirmed SARS-CoV-2 infection or an uninfected control (not recorded which). Both conserved end residues are part of each CDR3. D genes are given only for firm matches. Not every row has a clone size; where given, it reads once, few, many or a size class.

CDR3 DNA	CDR3 protein	V gene	D gene	clone size	J gene
TGTGCCAGCAGCTTCCGGGCTAGCACAGATACGCAGTATTTT	CASSFRASTDTQYF	TRBV13	-	-	TRBJ2-3
TGTGCCAGCACCTTCAGCGGGGGCAATGAGCAGTTCTTC	CASTFSGGNEQFF	TRBV11-2	TRBD2	-	TRBJ2-1
TGTGCCAGCAATAAGGGAGGAGTTGAGACCCAGTACTTC	CASNKGGVETQYF	TRBV28	-	few	TRBJ2-5
TGCAGTGCTAGAGATCGAAGGACAGGGGGCAGCTACGAGCAGTACTTC	CSARDRRTGGSYEQYF	TRBV20-1	TRBD1	-	TRBJ2-7
TGTGCCACCAGTGGGACAGGGTCAGGTACAGATACGCAGTATTTT	CATSGTGSGTDTQYF	TRBV24-1	TRBD1	few	TRBJ2-3
TGTGCCAGCAGCTTAGTAACTTACAGTACAGATACGCAGTATTTT	CASSLVTYSTDTQYF	TRBV11-2	-	few	TRBJ2-3
TGTGCCAGCAGTTCCCGGGCAGGCGGGAATGAGCAGTTCTTC	CASSSRAGGNEQFF	TRBV27	-	few	TRBJ2-1
TGTGCCAGCAGTAGGGGCGGGAGCCTAGTGTACGAGCAGTACTTC	CASSRGGSLVYEQYF	TRBV27	TRBD2	many	TRBJ2-7
TGTGCCAGCAGCTTTCCAGGGGGCAAGAACACCGGGGAGCTGTTTTTT	CASSFPGGKNTGELFF	TRBV7-8	TRBD1	-	TRBJ2-2
TGTGCCACCAGTTATGGGACTAGGAAAGATACGCAGTATTTT	CATSYGTRKDTQYF	TRBV24-1	TRBD2	-	TRBJ2-3
TGCGCCAGCAGCTTTATGGCGGGTTCGGGGGGCTACGAGCAGTACTTC	CASSFMAGSGGYEQYF	TRBV5-1	TRBD2	many	TRBJ2-7
TGTGCCAGCAGCTTGGCGGGAGCAGTACGGTTGGAGACCCAGTACTTC	CASSLAGAVRLETQYF	TRBV5-5	-	many	TRBJ2-5
TGCAGTGCTAGAGATCGGCGGAGGGGGTCAGATACGCAGTATTTT	CSARDRRRGSDTQYF	TRBV20-1	-	few	TRBJ2-3
TGTGCCAGCAGTAGCCCCGCCAAGGGATCCTACGAGCAGTACTTC	CASSSPAKGSYEQYF	TRBV28	-	few	TRBJ2-7
TGTGCCTGGAGTGTAAACGGGCTCACAGATACGCAGTATTTT	CAWSVNGLTDTQYF	TRBV30	-	-	TRBJ2-3
TGTGCCAGCAGTCCCGGACAGGGGACAGGGTACGAGCAGTACTTC	CASSPGQGTGYEQYF	TRBV27	TRBD1	few	TRBJ2-7
TGTGCCAGCTCACCAAACCGCCATGGGACGACAGATACGCAGTATTTT	CASSPNRHGTTDTQYF	TRBV18	-	few	TRBJ2-3
TGTGCCAGCAGCTTCGGGTATACTGAAGCTTTCTTT	CASSFGYTEAFF	TRBV7-2	-	-	TRBJ1-1
TGTGCTAGTGGACCTGACAGGGGCTATGGCTACACCTTC	CASGPDRGYGYTF	TRBV12-5	TRBD1	-	TRBJ1-2
TGTGCCAGCAGTTCCCAGGGGCGGGAGGAATACTACGAGCAGTACTTC	CASSSQGREEYYEQYF	TRBV6-5	TRBD2	few	TRBJ2-7
TGTGCCAGCAGCTTCTCTAGCGGACGAGAGGCTGATACACAGTATTTT	CASSFSSGREADTQYF	TRBV7-6	TRBD2	-	TRBJ2-3
TGTGCCACCAGCAGGTGGGGGGGCACCTACAATGAGCAGTTCTTC	CATSRWGGTYNEQFF	TRBV15	-	few	TRBJ2-1
TGCAGCGTTGATTCTGGAGAGACCCAGTACTTC	CSVDSGETQYF	TRBV29-1	-	few	TRBJ2-5
TGTGCCAGCAGCTTTCCCCAGACAGGCGATGCAACTAATGAAAAACTGTTTTTT	CASSFPQTGDATNEKLFF	TRBV7-8	-	-	TRBJ1-4
TGTGCCAGCCGCGGACAGGCCTACGAGCAGTACTTC	CASRGQAYEQYF	TRBV27	TRBD1	few	TRBJ2-7
TGCAGCGTTCGACAGGGTTTTTTTTCTGAAGCTTTCTTT	CSVRQGFFSEAFF	TRBV29-1	TRBD1	many	TRBJ1-1
TGCGCCAGCAGCCTCAGCCTAGCGGGGGGACTCACAGATACGCAGTATTTT	CASSLSLAGGLTDTQYF	TRBV4-1	TRBD2	few	TRBJ2-3
TGTGCCAGCATGGGACTAGCGGGAGGGCCCTCTGGAGAGACCCAGTACTTC	CASMGLAGGPSGETQYF	TRBV19	TRBD2	-	TRBJ2-5
TGTGCCACCAGTGATCCCTCTCGGCGGGGTGCCTACAATGAGCAGTTCTTC	CATSDPSRRGAYNEQFF	TRBV24-1	-	-	TRBJ2-1
TGCGCCAGCACCCCCCATGGGGTGAGAACTGAAGCTTTCTTT	CASTPHGVRTEAFF	TRBV5-1	-	few	TRBJ1-1
TGTGCCAGCAGCGGTGGCAGACAAGAGACCCAGTACTTC	CASSGGRQETQYF	TRBV7-7	-	few	TRBJ2-5
TGTGCCAGCACCCCGGGGAGGAATTCACCCCTCCACTTT	CASTPGRNSPLHF	TRBV6-5	-	-	TRBJ1-6